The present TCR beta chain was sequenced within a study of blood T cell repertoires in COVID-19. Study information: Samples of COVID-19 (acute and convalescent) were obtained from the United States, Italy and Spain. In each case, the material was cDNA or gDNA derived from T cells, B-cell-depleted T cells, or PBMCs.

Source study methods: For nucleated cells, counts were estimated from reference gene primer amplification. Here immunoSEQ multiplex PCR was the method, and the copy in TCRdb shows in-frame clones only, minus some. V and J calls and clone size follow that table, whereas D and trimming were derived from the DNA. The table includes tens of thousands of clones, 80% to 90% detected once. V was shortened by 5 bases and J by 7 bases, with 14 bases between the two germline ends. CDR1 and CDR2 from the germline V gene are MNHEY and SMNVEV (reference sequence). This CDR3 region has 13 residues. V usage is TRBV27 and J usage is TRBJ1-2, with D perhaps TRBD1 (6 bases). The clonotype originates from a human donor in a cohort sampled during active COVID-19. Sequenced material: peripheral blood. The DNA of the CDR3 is TGTGCCAGCAGTCTAACTCAGGGGAGTGGCTACACCTTC. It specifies CASSLTQGSGYTF.